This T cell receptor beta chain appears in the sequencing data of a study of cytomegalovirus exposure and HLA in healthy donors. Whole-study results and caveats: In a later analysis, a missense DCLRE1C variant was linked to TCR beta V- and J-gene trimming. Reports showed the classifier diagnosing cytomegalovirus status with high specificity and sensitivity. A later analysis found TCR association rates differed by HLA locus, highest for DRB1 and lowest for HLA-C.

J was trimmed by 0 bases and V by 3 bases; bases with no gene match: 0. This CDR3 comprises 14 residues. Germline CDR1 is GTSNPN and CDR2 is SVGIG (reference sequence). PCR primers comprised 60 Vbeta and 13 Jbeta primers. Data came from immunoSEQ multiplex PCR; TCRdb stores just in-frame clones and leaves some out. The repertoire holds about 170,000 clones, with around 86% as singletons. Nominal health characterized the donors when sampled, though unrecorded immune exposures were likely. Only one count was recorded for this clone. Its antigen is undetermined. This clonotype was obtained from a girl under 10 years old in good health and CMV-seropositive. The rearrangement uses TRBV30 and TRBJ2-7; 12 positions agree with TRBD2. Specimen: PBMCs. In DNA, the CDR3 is TGTGCCTGGAGACTAGCGGGAGGCTCCTACGAGCAGTACTTC. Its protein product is CAWRLAGGSYEQYF.